The present entry profiles one T cell receptor (beta chain) with its context. Those who participated ranged in age from about 18 to 95 years and resided in about two dozen US areas. Membership in each cohort depended on participant-reported clinical history. The sample originates from a study of blood T cell repertoires in COVID-19. The germline V gene encodes CDR1 SGDLS and CDR2 YYNGEE. The CDR3 spans 17 residues. Trimming cost V 4 bases and J 10 bases, with 27 bases left between them. Profiling relied on immunoSEQ multiplex PCR, and the TCRdb table lists in-frame clones only, not all of them. The sample has 350,000 to 400,000 clones; about 90% are singletons.

The clonotype originates from a woman aged 25-40 years who had recovered from COVID-19. The rearrangement links TRBV9 to TRBJ2-1, with a possible D match to TRBD2 (5 bases). Sequencing used PBMCs or T cells enriched from blood (not recorded which). The CDR3 protein is CASSSLESANNRGEQFF. Here the CDR3 DNA reads TGTGCCAGCAGCTCCTTAGAGTCGGCCAATAATCGAGGGGAGCAGTTCTTC. The complete variable domain, with remaining parts taken from reference TRBV9 and TRBJ2-1, reads DSGVTQTPKHLITATGQRVTLRCSPRSGDLSVYWYQQSLDQGLQFLIQYYNGEERAKGNILERFSAQQFPDLHSELNLSSLELGDSALYFCASSSLESANNRGEQFFGPGTRLTVL.